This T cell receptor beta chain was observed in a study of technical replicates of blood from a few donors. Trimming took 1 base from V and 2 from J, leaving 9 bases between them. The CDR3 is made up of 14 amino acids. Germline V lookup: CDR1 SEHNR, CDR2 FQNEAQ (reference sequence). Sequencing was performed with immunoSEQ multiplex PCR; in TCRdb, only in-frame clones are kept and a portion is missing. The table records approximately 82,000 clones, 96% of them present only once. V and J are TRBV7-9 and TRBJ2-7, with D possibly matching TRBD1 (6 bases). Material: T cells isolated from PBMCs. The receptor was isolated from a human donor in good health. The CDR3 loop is CASSLGDNPYEQYF. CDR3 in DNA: TGTGCCAGCAGCTTAGGGGACAACCCCTACGAGCAGTACTTC.